One sample yielded the 2 T cell receptor beta chains listed below, sequenced in a study of blood T cell repertoires in COVID-19. Repertoires were generated with immunoSEQ multiplex PCR, while TCRdb's copy carries only in-frame clones and drops some. The sample has under 450,000 clones; 70% to 85% are singletons. Sequencing was performed on peripheral blood. Every receptor here comes from a human donor with acute or convalescent COVID-19. The donor label of this sample is uncertain.

The chain has TRBV6-5 and TRBJ2-1; 13 nucleotides line up with TRBD2. From germline, CDR1 is MNHEY and CDR2 SVGAGI. This CDR3 region has 14 residues. The ends lost 6 bases at V and 9 bases at J; junction bases unmatched: 5. This CDR3 reads CASRTSGGPSEQFF. The CDR3, as DNA: TGTGCCAGCAGGACTAGCGGGGGGCCCTCTGAGCAGTTCTTC.

This clone has just one count. J is TRBJ2-7 and V is TRBV21-1; no DNA check was done on the table's D call, TRBD1. TRBV21-1 represents a pseudogene. This CDR3 contains 15 residues. The CDR3 DNA is TGTGCCAGCAGCAAGGAGTCGACAGCCACCTACGAGCAGTACTTC. Translating it yields CASSKESTATYEQYF.